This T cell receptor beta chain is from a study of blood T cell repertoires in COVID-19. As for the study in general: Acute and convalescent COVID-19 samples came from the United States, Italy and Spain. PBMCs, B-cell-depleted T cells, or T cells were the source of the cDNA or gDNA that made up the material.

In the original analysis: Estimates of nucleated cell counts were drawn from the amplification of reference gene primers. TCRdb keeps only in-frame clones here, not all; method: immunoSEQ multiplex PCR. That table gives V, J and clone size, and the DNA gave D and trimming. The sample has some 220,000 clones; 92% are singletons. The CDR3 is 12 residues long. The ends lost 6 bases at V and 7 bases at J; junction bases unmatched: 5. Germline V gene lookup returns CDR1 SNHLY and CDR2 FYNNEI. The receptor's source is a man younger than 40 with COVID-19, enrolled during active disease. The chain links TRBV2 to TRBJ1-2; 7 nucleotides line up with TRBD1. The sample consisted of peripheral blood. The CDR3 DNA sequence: TGTGCCAGCAGGAACACAGGGGCTGGCTACACCTTC. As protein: CASRNTGAGYTF.